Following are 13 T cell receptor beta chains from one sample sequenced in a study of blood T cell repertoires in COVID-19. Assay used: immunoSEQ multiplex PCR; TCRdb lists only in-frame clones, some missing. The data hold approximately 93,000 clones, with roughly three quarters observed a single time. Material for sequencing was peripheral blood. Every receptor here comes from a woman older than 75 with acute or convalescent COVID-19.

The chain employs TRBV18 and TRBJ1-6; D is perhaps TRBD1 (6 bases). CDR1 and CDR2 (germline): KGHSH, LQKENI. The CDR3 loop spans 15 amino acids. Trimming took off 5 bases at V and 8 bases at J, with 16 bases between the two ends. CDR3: CASSTTGKGDSPLHF. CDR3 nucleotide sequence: TGTGCCAGCTCAACAACAGGGAAGGGCGATTCACCCCTCCACTTT.

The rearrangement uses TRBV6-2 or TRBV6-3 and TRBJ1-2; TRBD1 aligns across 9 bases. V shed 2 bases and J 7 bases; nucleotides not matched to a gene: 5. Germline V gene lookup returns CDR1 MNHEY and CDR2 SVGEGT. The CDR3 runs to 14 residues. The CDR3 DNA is TGTGCCAGCAGTTACCCCACAGGGGGCTCTGGCTACACCTTC. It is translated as CASSYPTGGSGYTF.

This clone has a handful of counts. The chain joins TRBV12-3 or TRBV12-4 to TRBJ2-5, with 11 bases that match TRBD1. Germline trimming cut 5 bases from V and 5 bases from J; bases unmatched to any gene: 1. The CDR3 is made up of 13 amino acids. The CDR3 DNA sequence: TGTGCCAGCAGTGGGGACAGGGGGGAGACCCAGTACTTC. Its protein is CASSGDRGETQYF.

Written as DNA, the CDR3 is TGTGCCAGCAGCCAAGCCCGGGTGGCGGCTGAAGCTTTCTTT. Translating it yields CASSQARVAAEAFF. The chain is built from TRBV3-1 (or the pseudogene TRBV3-2) and TRBJ1-1; no clear D. CDR3 size: 14 residues. The V gene lost 1 base and the J gene lost 6 bases, with 12 bases spanning the gap. In germline, CDR1 is LGHDT, CDR2 YNNKEL (reference sequence).

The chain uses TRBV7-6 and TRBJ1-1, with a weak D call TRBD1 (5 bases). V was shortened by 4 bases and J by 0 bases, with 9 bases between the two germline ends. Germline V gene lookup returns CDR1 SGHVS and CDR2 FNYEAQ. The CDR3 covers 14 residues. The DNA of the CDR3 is TGTGCCAGCAGCTCACAGGCGATGAACACTGAAGCTTTCTTT. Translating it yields CASSSQAMNTEAFF.

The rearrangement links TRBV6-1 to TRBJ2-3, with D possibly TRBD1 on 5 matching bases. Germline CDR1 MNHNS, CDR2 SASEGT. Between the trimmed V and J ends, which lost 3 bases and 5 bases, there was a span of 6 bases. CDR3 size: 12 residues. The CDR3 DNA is TGTGCCAGCAGTGACAGGGTAGATACGCAGTATTTT. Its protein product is CASSDRVDTQYF.

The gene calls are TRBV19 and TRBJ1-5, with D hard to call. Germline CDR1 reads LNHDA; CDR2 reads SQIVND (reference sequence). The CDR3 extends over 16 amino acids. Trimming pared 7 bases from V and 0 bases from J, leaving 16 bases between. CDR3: CASTGPGSYSNQPQHF. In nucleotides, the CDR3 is TGTGCCAGTACGGGCCCGGGGTCATATAGCAATCAGCCCCAGCATTTT.

The CDR3 region is CASSLRQDFSNQPQHF. CDR3 bases: TGTGCCAGCAGCCTCCGACAGGACTTTAGCAATCAGCCCCAGCATTTT. The chain has TRBV7-2 and TRBJ1-5, with D possibly being TRBD1 (6 bases). With 5 bases removed from V and 0 bases from J, the gap between germline ends came to 14 bases. Germline-derived CDR1 and CDR2 are SGHTA and FQGNSA. The CDR3 loop spans 16 amino acids.

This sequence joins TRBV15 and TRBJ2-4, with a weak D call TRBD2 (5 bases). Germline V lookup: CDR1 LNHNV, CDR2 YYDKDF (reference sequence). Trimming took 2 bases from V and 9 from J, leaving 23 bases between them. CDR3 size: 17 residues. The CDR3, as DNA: TGTGCCACCAGCAGAACACCCTCCCCCAGTAGTCGGGGCATTCAGTACTTC. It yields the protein CATSRTPSPSSRGIQYF.

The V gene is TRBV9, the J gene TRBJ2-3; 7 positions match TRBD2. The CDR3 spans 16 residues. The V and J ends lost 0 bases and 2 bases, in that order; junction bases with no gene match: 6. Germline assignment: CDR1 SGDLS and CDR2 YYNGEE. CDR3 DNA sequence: TGTGCCAGCAGCGTAGGGGGGGGACGTATCACAGATACGCAGTATTTT. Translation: CASSVGGGRITDTQYF.

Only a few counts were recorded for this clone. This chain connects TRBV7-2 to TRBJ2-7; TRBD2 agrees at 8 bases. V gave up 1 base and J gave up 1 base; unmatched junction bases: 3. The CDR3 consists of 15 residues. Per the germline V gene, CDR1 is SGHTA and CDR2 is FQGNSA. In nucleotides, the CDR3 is TGTGCCAGCAGCTTAGTAAGCGGGAGTTCCTACGAGCAGTACTTC. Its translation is CASSLVSGSSYEQYF. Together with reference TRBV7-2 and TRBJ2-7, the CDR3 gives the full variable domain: GAGVSQSPSNKVTEKGKDVELRCDPISGHTALYWYRQSLGQGLEFLIYFQGNSAPDKSGLPSDRFSAERTGGSVSTLTIQRTQQEDSAVYLCASSLVSGSSYEQYFGPGTRLTVT.

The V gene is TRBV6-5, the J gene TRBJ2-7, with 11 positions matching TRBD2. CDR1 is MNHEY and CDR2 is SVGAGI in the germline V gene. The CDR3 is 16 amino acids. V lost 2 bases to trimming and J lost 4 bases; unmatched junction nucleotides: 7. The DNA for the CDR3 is TGTGCCAGCAGTTACCAGACTAGCGGGGAAGGTTACGAGCAGTACTTC. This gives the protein CASSYQTSGEGYEQYF.

CDR3 protein: CASSSLDSPLHF. The DNA for the CDR3 is TGTGCCAGCAGCTCCCTTGATTCACCCCTCCACTTT. This chain joins TRBV5-5 and TRBJ1-6, with D unresolved. Germline CDR1 reads SGHKS; CDR2 reads YYEKEE (reference sequence). V was shortened by 3 bases and J by 8 bases, with 6 bases between the two germline ends. The length of the CDR3 is 12 residues.